A selection of T cell receptor beta chains follows, all from one sample in a study of blood T cell repertoires in COVID-19. Assay used: immunoSEQ multiplex PCR; TCRdb lists only in-frame clones, some missing. The sample lists about 200,000 clones, approximately 79% occurring once. Specimen: PBMCs or T cells enriched from blood (not recorded which). All receptors come from a woman aged 60 to 75 with acute COVID-19. Each CDR3 is given with its conserved first and last residue. A D gene is named only where the DNA matches it firmly. For some rows the clone size is stated as once, few or many, or as a class when expanded; others skip it.

CDR3aa,CDR3nt,abundance,j_gene,d_gene,v_gene
CASSKRQGETQYF,TGTGCCAGCAGCAAAAGACAGGGAGAGACCCAGTACTTC,-,TRBJ2-5,-,TRBV21-1
CASSLTPDREQFF,TGTGCCAGCAGTTTAACCCCGGACAGGGAGCAGTTCTTC,-,TRBJ2-1,TRBD1,TRBV27
CASSVGAGGETEAFF,TGTGCCAGCAGCGTAGGGGCAGGGGGAGAAACTGAAGCTTTCTTT,few,TRBJ1-1,TRBD1,TRBV9
CASSLLATPLEQYF,TGTGCCAGCAGCTTACTAGCGACCCCACTCGAGCAGTACTTC,few,TRBJ2-7,-,TRBV7-2
CASSRMGGRGGYTF,TGTGCCAGCAGCCGCATGGGGGGGCGCGGTGGCTACACCTTC,once,TRBJ1-2,-,TRBV3-1/TRBV3-2
CASSLQTGGDYGYTF,TGCGCCAGCAGCCTCCAAACAGGGGGCGACTATGGCTACACCTTC,-,TRBJ1-2,TRBD1,TRBV4-1
CASSKRDRTGELFF,TGTGCCAGCAGCAAACGGGACAGAACCGGGGAGCTGTTTTTT,-,TRBJ2-2,TRBD1,TRBV5-4
CASSSGTATYNEQFF,TGTGCCAGCAGCTCCGGGACAGCGACCTACAATGAGCAGTTCTTC,-,TRBJ2-1,TRBD1,TRBV7-2
CASSKPRQGFYGYTF,TGTGCCAGCAGCAAGCCGCGACAGGGGTTCTATGGCTACACCTTC,once,TRBJ1-2,TRBD1,TRBV7-8
CASSSGQGNTGELFF,TGTGCCAGCAGCTCCGGACAGGGTAACACCGGGGAGCTGTTTTTT,few,TRBJ2-2,TRBD1,TRBV11-3
CASSETGIGGYTF,TGTGCCAGCAGTGAGACAGGGATTGGCGGCTACACCTTC,-,TRBJ1-2,TRBD1,TRBV6-4
CASSLAIEASGYTF,TGCGCCAGCAGCTTGGCAATTGAGGCCAGCGGCTACACCTTC,-,TRBJ1-2,-,TRBV5-1
CASSLRTGGINQPQHF,TGTGCCAGCAGCTTGAGAACAGGGGGCATTAATCAGCCCCAGCATTTT,-,TRBJ1-5,TRBD1,TRBV5-6
CASSRLAGDTGELFF,TGTGCCAGCAGCCGACTAGCGGGAGACACCGGGGAGCTGTTTTTT,-,TRBJ2-2,TRBD2,TRBV6-4
CASSRRQGGNTEAFF,TGTGCCAGTAGTAGACGACAGGGGGGTAACACTGAAGCTTTCTTT,-,TRBJ1-1,TRBD1,TRBV19
CASSLWGGRTEAFF,TGTGCCAGCAGCTTATGGGGGGGCCGCACTGAAGCTTTCTTT,-,TRBJ1-1,-,TRBV7-2
CASSLEASDYNEQFF,TGTGCCAGCAGCTTAGAGGCTAGCGACTACAATGAGCAGTTCTTC,-,TRBJ2-1,-,TRBV11-2
CASSLYSSLAGERTDTQYF,TGCGCCAGCAGCTTGTACAGTTCCCTAGCGGGGGAACGCACAGATACGCAGTATTTT,once,TRBJ2-3,TRBD2,TRBV5-1
CSVDVGGAGVYTDTQYF,TGCAGCGTTGATGTGGGGGGGGCGGGAGTCTACACAGATACGCAGTATTTT,-,TRBJ2-3,-,TRBV29-1
CASSDRANTGELFF,TGTGCCAGCAGCGACAGGGCAAACACCGGGGAGCTGTTTTTT,-,TRBJ2-2,TRBD1,TRBV6-5
CASSGDRGDTDTQYF,TGCGCCAGCAGTGGGGACAGGGGGGACACAGATACGCAGTATTTT,-,TRBJ2-3,TRBD1,TRBV23-1
CAITMGPPPESQYF,TGTGCCATCACCATGGGCCCACCGCCTGAGTCGCAGTATTTT,-,TRBJ2-3,-,TRBV10-3
CASSLRPSERGTSHTQYF,TGCGCCAGCAGCTTGAGACCTTCGGAGCGGGGGACCTCCCATACGCAGTATTTT,few,TRBJ2-3,TRBD2,TRBV5-1
CASSWEVGGVNYGYTF,TGCGCCAGCAGCTGGGAGGTAGGGGGCGTAAACTATGGCTACACCTTC,-,TRBJ1-2,TRBD1,TRBV5-1
CASRQGQNSGNTIYF,TGTGCCAGTCGACAGGGACAAAACTCTGGAAACACCATATATTTT,-,TRBJ1-3,TRBD1,TRBV27
CASRTTDRGPPWGYNEQFF,TGTGCCAGCAGGACTACCGACAGGGGTCCTCCCTGGGGATACAATGAGCAGTTCTTC,-,TRBJ2-1,TRBD1,TRBV7-9
CASREEADQPQHF,TGCGCCAGCCGGGAGGAGGCGGATCAGCCCCAGCATTTT,-,TRBJ1-5,-,TRBV4-1
CASSPNVGTGGSPLHF,TGTGCCAGCAGCCCAAATGTCGGGACAGGGGGATCACCCCTCCACTTT,-,TRBJ1-6,TRBD1,TRBV9
CSASQISRGKLFF,TGCAGTGCTAGTCAAATCAGTCGGGGGAAACTGTTTTTT,-,TRBJ1-4,-,TRBV20-1
CASSPGASGVNTEAFF,TGTGCCAGCTCACCAGGCGCATCGGGAGTGAACACTGAAGCTTTCTTT,-,TRBJ1-1,-,TRBV18
CASSLRRDRSNEKLFF,TGTGCCAGCAGTCTCCGCCGAGACAGGAGTAATGAAAAACTGTTTTTT,-,TRBJ1-4,-,TRBV28
CASSLVWGGTYNEQFF,TGTGCCAGCAGCTTAGTATGGGGGGGAACCTACAATGAGCAGTTCTTC,once,TRBJ2-1,TRBD2,TRBV7-2
CASSPRQGRGTGELFF,TGTGCCAGCAGCCCCCGACAGGGGAGAGGGACCGGGGAGCTGTTTTTT,-,TRBJ2-2,TRBD1,TRBV11-3
CASRLGLNTGELFF,TGTGCCAGTAGGCTGGGACTTAACACCGGGGAGCTGTTTTTT,-,TRBJ2-2,-,TRBV19
CARDTRFTDTQYF,TGTGCCCGGGACACAAGGTTCACAGATACGCAGTATTTT,-,TRBJ2-3,-,TRBV19
CASSREAGVSPNEQFF,TGTGCCAGCAGCCGCGAAGCGGGAGTCTCACCAAATGAGCAGTTCTTC,-,TRBJ2-1,TRBD2,TRBV11-3
CASSQDATGNTGELFF,TGCGCCAGCAGCCAAGATGCGACAGGGAACACCGGGGAGCTGTTTTTT,once,TRBJ2-2,-,TRBV4-3
CASSQEGRQETQYF,TGTGCCAGCAGCCAAGAGGGGAGGCAAGAGACCCAGTACTTC,-,TRBJ2-5,-,TRBV3-1/TRBV3-2
CASSSGGVGEKLFF,TGTGCCAGCAGCTCCGGAGGGGTGGGAGAAAAACTGTTTTTT,-,TRBJ1-4,-,TRBV11-2
CASSLGGGIIDEQFF,TGTGCCAGCAGCTTGGGTGGCGGGATAATCGATGAGCAGTTCTTC,-,TRBJ2-1,-,TRBV5-4
CASSPSGQSQIGYTF,TGTGCCAGTAGTCCATCGGGACAGTCACAGATAGGCTACACCTTC,-,TRBJ1-2,TRBD1,TRBV19
CASQAQIYGELFF,TGTGCCAGTCAGGCACAGATTTACGGGGAGCTGTTTTTT,once,TRBJ2-2,-,TRBV19
CASSYRVGTDTQYF,TGTGCCAGCAGTTACCGGGTGGGCACAGATACGCAGTATTTT,-,TRBJ2-3,-,TRBV6-5